The 10 T cell receptor beta chains below all came from one sample that was sequenced in a study of T cell changes during pregnancy in multiple sclerosis. The method was immunoSEQ multiplex PCR; TCRdb's version includes in-frame clones alone and lacks a portion of them. The sample includes 72,000 or so clones, 93% of them seen just once. The sequences come from peripheral blood, collected in the second trimester of pregnancy. The receptors come from a female donor with multiple sclerosis, enrolled in a pregnancy study.

The V call is TRBV19, the J call TRBJ1-1; D is undetermined. V lost 3 bases and J lost 0, with 8 bases in between. The CDR3 has 14 amino acids. CDR1 and CDR2 (germline): LNHDA, SQIVND (reference sequence). In DNA, the CDR3 is TGTGCCAGTAGTATCGGGGTCCTGAACACTGAAGCTTTCTTT. It translates to CASSIGVLNTEAFF.

The J gene is TRBJ1-5, the V gene TRBV5-6; D may be TRBD1 (5 bases). CDR1 SGHDT and CDR2 YYEEEE come from the germline V gene. The CDR3 consists of 14 residues. With 2 bases removed from V and 3 bases from J, the gap between germline ends came to 9 bases. The CDR3 is CASSFGQINQPQHF. The CDR3 bases are TGTGCCAGCAGCTTCGGACAAATCAATCAGCCCCAGCATTTT.

The chain joins TRBV27 to TRBJ2-2; maybe TRBD1 (5 bases). The CDR3 is made up of 15 amino acids. The V end lost 1 base, the J end lost 4 bases, and 10 bases lay between the germline ends. Germline V gives CDR1 MNHEY, CDR2 SMNVEV (reference sequence). CDR3 sequence reads: CASSLLGAPTGELFF. DNA for the CDR3: TGTGCCAGCAGTTTATTAGGGGCACCCACCGGGGAGCTGTTTTTT.

The chain has TRBV5-6 and TRBJ1-2, with 8 bases fitting TRBD1. The CDR3 length is 18 residues. After removal of 3 bases from V and 5 bases from J, the junction contained 18 bases not matched to a gene. Germline V lookup: CDR1 SGHDT, CDR2 YYEEEE. CDR3 sequence (DNA): TGTGCCAGCAGCTCGGACAGGGACTCACAAATCCTGGGGTATGGCTACACCTTC. Its protein product is CASSSDRDSQILGYGYTF.

The gene calls are TRBV5-1 and TRBJ1-6; D unresolved. This CDR3 is built from 14 residues. Germline CDR1 is SGHRS and CDR2 is YFSETQ. V lost 3 bases to trimming and J lost 3 bases, with 7 bases between them. The CDR3: CASSSGDYNSPLHF. The DNA of the CDR3 is TGCGCCAGCAGCTCCGGTGACTATAATTCACCCCTCCACTTT.

V usage is TRBV5-6 and J usage is TRBJ1-2; 9 bases map to TRBD1. V dropped 4 bases and J dropped 7; count of bases not matched to a gene: 11. The CDR3 extends over 15 amino acids. Germline CDR1 and CDR2: SGHDT and YYEEEE. The CDR3 region is CASSRRGGQGTGYTF. CDR3 nucleotides: TGTGCCAGCAGCCGCCGAGGGGGACAGGGAACTGGCTACACCTTC.

The chain is built from TRBV6-5 and TRBJ2-7, with TRBD2 identical over 8 bases. The CDR3 is 16 amino acids. Losses at the gene ends were 4 bases for V and 4 bases for J; bases not matched to a gene: 12. Germline CDR1 is MNHEY and CDR2 is SVGAGI. The chain's CDR3 is CASSSPRGSGSYEQYF. The CDR3 DNA is TGTGCCAGCAGTTCCCCACGAGGAAGCGGGAGTTACGAGCAGTACTTC.

This chain uses TRBV25-1 with TRBJ1-6; possible D gene TRBD1, 5 bases. V lost 7 bases and J 0 bases, leaving 7 bases between the germline ends. Germline CDR1 MGHDK, CDR2 SYGVNS. The CDR3 is 14 amino acids. Written as DNA, the CDR3 is TGTGCCAGCATGGGGCCCTCCTATAATTCACCCCTCCACTTT. Protein sequence: CASMGPSYNSPLHF.

The genes are TRBV7-9 and TRBJ2-7; a weak D match, TRBD1 (5 bases). The V gene lost 5 bases and the J gene lost 4 bases, with 12 bases spanning the gap. The CDR3 is made up of 13 amino acids. The germline V gene has CDR1 SEHNR and CDR2 FQNEAQ (reference sequence). The CDR3: CASSPQELYEQYF. CDR3 bases: TGTGCCAGCAGCCCACAGGAGCTTTACGAGCAGTACTTC.

This rearrangement joins TRBV14 to TRBJ1-1; a weak D match, TRBD1 (6 bases). V shed 4 bases and J shed 2 bases, with 14 bases lying between them. The CDR3 extends over 15 amino acids. The germline gives CDR1 SGHDN, CDR2 FVKESK. The CDR3 region has the DNA TGTGCCAGCAGCCGTCTGGACAGTTCAAACACTGAAGCTTTCTTT. Amino acid sequence: CASSRLDSSNTEAFF.